This note documents a single TCR beta chain sequence. Its target is not known. The sample originates from a study of shared clonotypes between healthy human individuals. Overall study: A donor's plate count was three for CD4 naive and three for CD4 memory; CD8 naive had two and CD8 memory one. General study points: Naive subsets, compared against memory subsets, generally had larger estimated richness values. With few donors, the genetic and exposure-history diversity represented was limited.

The CDR3 contains 15 residues. Germline V gene lookup returns CDR1 SEHNR and CDR2 FQNEAQ (reference sequence). V lost 0 bases to trimming and J lost 1 base, with 9 bases between them. DNA at 200 ng, 25,000 to 35,000 T cell genomes, went into sorted-subset replicate PCRs. Sequencing was performed with immunoSEQ multiplex PCR; in TCRdb, only in-frame clones are kept and a portion is missing. This sample yields roughly 2.1 million clones, of which about 93% are seen a single time; more than 1.5% belongs to the top ten. CD45RO-negative cells were positively selected for CCR7, leaving out terminally differentiated effector memory CD45RA+ cells.

V gene TRBV7-9 combines with J gene TRBJ1-1; D not certain. The sequence derives from a man aged 18 to 35 in good health. Some clones in this sample may be carry-over from other donors' samples. Sequenced sample: naive CD8+ T cells from PBMCs. CDR3 region: CASSLARHGNTEAFF. DNA for the CDR3: TGTGCCAGCAGCTTAGCACGACACGGGAACACTGAAGCTTTCTTT.